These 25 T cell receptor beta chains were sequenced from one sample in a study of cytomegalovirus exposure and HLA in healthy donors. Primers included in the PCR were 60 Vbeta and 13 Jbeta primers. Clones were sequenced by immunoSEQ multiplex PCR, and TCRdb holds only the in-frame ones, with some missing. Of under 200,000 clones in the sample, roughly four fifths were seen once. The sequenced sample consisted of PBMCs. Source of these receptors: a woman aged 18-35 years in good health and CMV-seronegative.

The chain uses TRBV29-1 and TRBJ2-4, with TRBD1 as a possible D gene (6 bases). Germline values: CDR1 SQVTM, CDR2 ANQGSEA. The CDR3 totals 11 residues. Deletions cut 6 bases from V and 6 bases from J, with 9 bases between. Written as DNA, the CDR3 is TGCAGCGTGGAACAGGGAAACATTCAGTACTTC. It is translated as CSVEQGNIQYF.

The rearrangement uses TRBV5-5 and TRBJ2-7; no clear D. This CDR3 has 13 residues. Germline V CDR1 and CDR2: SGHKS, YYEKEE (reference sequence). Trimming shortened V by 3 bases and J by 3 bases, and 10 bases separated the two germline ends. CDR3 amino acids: CASSSAEHYEQYF. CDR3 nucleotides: TGTGCCAGCAGCTCTGCGGAACACTACGAGCAGTACTTC.

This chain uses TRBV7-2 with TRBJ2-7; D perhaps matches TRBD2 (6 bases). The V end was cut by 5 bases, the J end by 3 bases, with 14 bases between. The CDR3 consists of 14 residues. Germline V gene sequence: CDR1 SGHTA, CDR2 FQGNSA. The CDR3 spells CASSQAQGGYEQYF. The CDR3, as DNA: TGTGCCAGCAGCCAAGCCCAGGGAGGCTACGAGCAGTACTTC.

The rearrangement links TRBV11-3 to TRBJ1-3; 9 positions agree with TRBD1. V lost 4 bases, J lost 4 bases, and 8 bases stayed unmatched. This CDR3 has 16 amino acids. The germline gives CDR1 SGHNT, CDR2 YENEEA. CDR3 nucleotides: TGTGCCAGCAGCTCGCGGACAGGGGCAGGAGGAAACACCATATATTTT. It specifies CASSSRTGAGGNTIYF. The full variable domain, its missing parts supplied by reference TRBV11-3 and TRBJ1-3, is EAGVVQSPRYKIIEKKQPVAFWCNPISGHNTLYWYLQNLGQGPELLIRYENEEAVDDSQLPKDRFSAERLKGVDSTLKIQPAELGDSAVYLCASSSRTGAGGNTIYFGEGSWLTVV.

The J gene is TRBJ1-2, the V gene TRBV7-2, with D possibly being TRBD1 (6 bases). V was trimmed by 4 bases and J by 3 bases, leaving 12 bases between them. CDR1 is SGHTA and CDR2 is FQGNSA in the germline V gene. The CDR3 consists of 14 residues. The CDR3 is CASSSGVTDYGYTF. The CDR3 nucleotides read TGTGCCAGCAGCTCAGGGGTGACGGACTATGGCTACACCTTC. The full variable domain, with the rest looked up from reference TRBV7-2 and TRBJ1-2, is GAGVSQSPSNKVTEKGKDVELRCDPISGHTALYWYRQSLGQGLEFLIYFQGNSAPDKSGLPSDRFSAERTGGSVSTLTIQRTQQEDSAVYLCASSSGVTDYGYTFGSGTRLTVV.

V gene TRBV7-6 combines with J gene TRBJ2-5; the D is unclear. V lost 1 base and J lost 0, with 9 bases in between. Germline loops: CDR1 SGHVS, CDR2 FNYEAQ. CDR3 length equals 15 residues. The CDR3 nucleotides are TGTGCCAGCAGCTTAGTGTGGCGGCACCAAGAGACCCAGTACTTC. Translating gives CASSLVWRHQETQYF.

CDR3 sequence (DNA): TGCGCCAGCAGCCAATTCCGGGACAGGGGGAGTTTGGAAGCTTTCTTT. Protein sequence: CASSQFRDRGSLEAFF. The J gene is TRBJ1-1, the V gene TRBV4-3, with 11 bases lining up with TRBD1. This CDR3 spans 16 amino acids. CDR1 and CDR2 (germline): LGHNA, YSLEER. V lost 2 bases, J lost 8 bases, and 10 bases stayed unmatched.

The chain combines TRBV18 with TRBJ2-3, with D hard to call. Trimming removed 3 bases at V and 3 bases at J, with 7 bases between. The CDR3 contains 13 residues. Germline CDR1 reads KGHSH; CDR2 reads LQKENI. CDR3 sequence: CASSPSLTDTQYF. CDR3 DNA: TGTGCCAGCTCACCCTCTCTGACAGATACGCAGTATTTT.

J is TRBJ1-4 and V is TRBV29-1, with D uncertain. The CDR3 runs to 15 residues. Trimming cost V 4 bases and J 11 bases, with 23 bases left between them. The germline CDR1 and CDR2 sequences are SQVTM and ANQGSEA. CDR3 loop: CSVAGRGNNMGKLFF. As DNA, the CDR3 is TGCAGCGTTGCGGGCCGGGGAAATAACATGGGGAAACTGTTTTTT.

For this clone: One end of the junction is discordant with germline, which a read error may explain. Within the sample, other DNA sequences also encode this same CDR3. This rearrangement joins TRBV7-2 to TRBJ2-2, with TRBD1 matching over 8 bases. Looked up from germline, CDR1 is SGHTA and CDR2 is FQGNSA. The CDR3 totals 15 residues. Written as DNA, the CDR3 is TGCGCCAGCAGCCACATGGACAGGGTCCCCGGGGAGCTGTTTTTT. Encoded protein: CASSHMDRVPGELFF.

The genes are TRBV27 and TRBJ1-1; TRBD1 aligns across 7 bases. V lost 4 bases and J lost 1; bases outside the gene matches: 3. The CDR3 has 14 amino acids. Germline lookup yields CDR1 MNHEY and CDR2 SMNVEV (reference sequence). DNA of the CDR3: TGTGCCAGCAGTTCAGGGGGGTGGAACACTGAAGCTTTCTTT. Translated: CASSSGGWNTEAFF.

CDR3 DNA sequence: TGTGCCAGCAGCCGGGGGACAGGGATACTCCGGGGCGAGCAGTACTTC. Translated: CASSRGTGILRGEQYF. The J gene is TRBJ2-7, the V gene TRBV5-4; 9 nucleotides line up with TRBD1. This CDR3 has 16 amino acids. The V gene end was trimmed by 4 bases and the J gene end by 6 bases; junction bases not matched to a gene: 14. CDR1 SGHNT and CDR2 YYREEE come from the germline V gene (reference sequence).

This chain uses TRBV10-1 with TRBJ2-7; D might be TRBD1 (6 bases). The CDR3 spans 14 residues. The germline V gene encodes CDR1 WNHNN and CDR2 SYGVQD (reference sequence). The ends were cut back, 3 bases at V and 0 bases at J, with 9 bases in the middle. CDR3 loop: CASSEWDNSYEQYF. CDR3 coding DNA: TGCGCCAGCAGTGAATGGGACAACTCCTACGAGCAGTACTTC.

CDR3 nucleotide sequence: TGTGCCAGCTCACCAGTTATTGGACAGGGTGGGGAGCAGTACTTC. This translates into CASSPVIGQGGEQYF. The J gene is TRBJ2-7, the V gene TRBV18, with 8 bases fitting TRBD1. Trimming at V came to 2 bases and at J to 7 bases, leaving 10 bases not matched to a gene. The germline V gene has CDR1 KGHSH and CDR2 LQKENI. CDR3 length: 15 residues.

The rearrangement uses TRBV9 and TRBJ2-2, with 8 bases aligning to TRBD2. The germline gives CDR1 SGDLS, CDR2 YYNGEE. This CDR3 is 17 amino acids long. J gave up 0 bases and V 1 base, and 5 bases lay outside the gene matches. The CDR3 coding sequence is TGTGCCAGCAGCGTAAAGCGGGAGACGGCGAACACCGGGGAGCTGTTTTTT. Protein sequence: CASSVKRETANTGELFF.

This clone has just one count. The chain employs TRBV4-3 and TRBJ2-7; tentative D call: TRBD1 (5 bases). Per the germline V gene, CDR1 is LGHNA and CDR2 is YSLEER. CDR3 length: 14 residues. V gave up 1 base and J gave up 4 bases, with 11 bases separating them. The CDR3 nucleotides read TGCGCCAGCAGCCAAGGGTCCAGGGAATACGAGCAGTACTTC. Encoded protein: CASSQGSREYEQYF.

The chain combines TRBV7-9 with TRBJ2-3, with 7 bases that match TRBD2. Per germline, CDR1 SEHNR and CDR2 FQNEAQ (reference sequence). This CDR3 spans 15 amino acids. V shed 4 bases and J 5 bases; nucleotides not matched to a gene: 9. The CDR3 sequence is CASSSGLEVQDTQYF. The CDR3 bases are TGTGCCAGCAGCTCCGGACTAGAGGTTCAAGATACGCAGTATTTT.

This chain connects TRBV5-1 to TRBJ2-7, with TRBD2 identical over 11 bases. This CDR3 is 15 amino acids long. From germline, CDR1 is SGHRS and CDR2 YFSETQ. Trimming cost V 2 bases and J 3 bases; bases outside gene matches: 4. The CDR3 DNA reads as TGCGCCAGCAGCTTATGGCTAGCGGGAGGCTACGAGCAGTACGTC. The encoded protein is CASSLWLAGGYEQYV.

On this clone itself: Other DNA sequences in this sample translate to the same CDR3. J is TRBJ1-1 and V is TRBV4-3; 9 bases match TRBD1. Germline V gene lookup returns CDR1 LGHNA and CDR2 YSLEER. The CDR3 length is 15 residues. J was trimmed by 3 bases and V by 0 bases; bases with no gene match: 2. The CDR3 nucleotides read TGCGCCAGCAGCCAAGAGGACAGGGGAGACACTGAAGCTTTCTTT. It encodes CASSQEDRGDTEAFF.

The CDR3 is CAISVTGQNNSPLHF. The CDR3 coding sequence is TGTGCCATCAGTGTGACCGGACAGAATAATTCACCCCTCCACTTT. The rearrangement uses TRBV10-3 and TRBJ1-6, with a tentative D call TRBD1 (6 bases). The CDR3 spans 15 residues. The germline CDR1 and CDR2 sequences are ENHRY and SYGVKD. V was clipped by 4 bases and J by 5 bases, with 12 bases between them.

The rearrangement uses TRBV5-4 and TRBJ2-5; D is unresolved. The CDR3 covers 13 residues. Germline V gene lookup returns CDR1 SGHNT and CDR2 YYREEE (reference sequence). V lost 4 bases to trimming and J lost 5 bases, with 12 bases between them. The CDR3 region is CASSPLNQETQYF. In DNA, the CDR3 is TGTGCCAGCAGCCCGCTGAATCAGGAGACCCAGTACTTC.

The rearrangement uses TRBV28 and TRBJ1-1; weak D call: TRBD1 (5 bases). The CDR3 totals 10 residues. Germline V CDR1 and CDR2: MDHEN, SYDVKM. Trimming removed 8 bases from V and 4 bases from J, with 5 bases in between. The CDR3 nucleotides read TGTGCCAGCCAGGGCACTGAAGCTTTCTTT. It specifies CASQGTEAFF.

As DNA, the CDR3 is TGTGCCAGCAGTCCCTATCCGACAGGGGAAAGGAAGACCCAGTACTTC. Translating it yields CASSPYPTGERKTQYF. The V call is TRBV28, the J call TRBJ2-5; 8 bases line up with TRBD1. The CDR3 loop spans 16 amino acids. From germline, CDR1 is MDHEN and CDR2 SYDVKM. V lost 5 bases to trimming and J lost 6 bases; unmatched junction nucleotides: 14.

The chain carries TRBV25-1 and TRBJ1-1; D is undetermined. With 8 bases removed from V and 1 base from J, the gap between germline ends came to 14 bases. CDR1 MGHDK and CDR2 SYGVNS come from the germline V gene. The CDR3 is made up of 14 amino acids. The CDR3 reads CASGTAPGNTEAFF. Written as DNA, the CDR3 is TGTGCCAGCGGTACAGCACCCGGGAACACTGAAGCTTTCTTT.

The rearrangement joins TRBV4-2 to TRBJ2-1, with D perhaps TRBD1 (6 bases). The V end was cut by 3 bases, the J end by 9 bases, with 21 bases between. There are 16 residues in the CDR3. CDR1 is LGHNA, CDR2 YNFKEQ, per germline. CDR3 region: CASSHPQTGSDIEQFF. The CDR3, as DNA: TGTGCCAGCAGCCACCCCCAGACAGGCTCGGATATTGAGCAGTTCTTC.